These 29 T cell receptor beta chains share one sample of origin, sequenced in a study of cytomegalovirus exposure and HLA in healthy donors. The PCR employed 60 Vbeta primers together with 13 Jbeta primers. Repertoires were generated with immunoSEQ multiplex PCR, while TCRdb's copy carries only in-frame clones and drops some. The sample has around 160,000 clones, 79% seen once. Sequences were obtained from PBMCs. All receptors come from a woman in her forties in good health and CMV-seropositive.

V usage is TRBV7-2 and J usage is TRBJ2-1; 10 bases line up with TRBD1. The CDR3 totals 15 residues. CDR1 SGHTA and CDR2 FQGNSA come from the germline V gene. With 5 bases clipped from V and 4 bases from J, the junction kept 5 bases outside the gene matches. The CDR3 nucleotides are TGTGCCAGCAGCCTGGGACAGGGGAGATACAATGAGCAGTTCTTC. Translation: CASSLGQGRYNEQFF.

The rearrangement joins TRBV5-4 to TRBJ2-7; 11 bases are shared with TRBD1. CDR1 SGHNT and CDR2 YYREEE come from the germline V gene (reference sequence). The CDR3 has 15 residues. J gave up 5 bases and V 0 bases, and 4 bases lay outside the gene matches. This CDR3 is CASSLVGQGANEQYF. CDR3 nucleotide sequence: TGTGCCAGCAGCTTGGTCGGACAGGGGGCCAACGAGCAGTACTTC.

As to this clone: At one end, the junction sequence differs from germline, possibly due to a read error. At the DNA level, this CDR3 is encoded by other sequences in the same sample as well. DNA for the CDR3: TGTGCCAGCAGCGTAGGGGCGACAGGGAATAATTCGCCCCTCCACTTT. This encodes CASSVGATGNNSPLHF. This chain joins TRBV9 and TRBJ1-6, with 7 bases lining up with TRBD1. CDR1 SGDLS and CDR2 YYNGEE come from the germline V gene. The CDR3 length is 16 residues.

This clone was seen once. This rearrangement joins TRBV18 to TRBJ2-1, with 8 bases aligning to TRBD1. V was pared by 5 bases and J by 15 bases, with 6 bases of the junction left unmatched. Germline assignment: CDR1 KGHSH and CDR2 LQKENI. The CDR3 consists of 11 residues. The CDR3, as DNA: TGTGCCAGCTCATTGACAGGGGACCCGTTCTTC. Translated, it gives CASSLTGDPFF.

This clone was seen once. This sequence joins TRBV27 and TRBJ2-7; D perhaps matches TRBD1 (6 bases). The CDR3 runs 14 residues. The germline gives CDR1 MNHEY, CDR2 SMNVEV (reference sequence). V was cut by 3 bases and J by 0 bases, with 9 bases left in between. This chain's CDR3 is CASSFQGFSYEQYF. For the CDR3, the DNA is TGTGCCAGCAGTTTCCAGGGGTTCTCCTACGAGCAGTACTTC.

The chain combines TRBV7-9 with TRBJ1-2; the match to TRBD1 covers 7 bases. The CDR3 has 14 residues. The germline gives CDR1 SEHNR, CDR2 FQNEAQ (reference sequence). Trimming cost V 2 bases and J 2 bases; bases outside gene matches: 2. In DNA, the CDR3 is TGTGCCAGCAGCTTACTCAGGGGGAACTATGGCTACACCTTC. Its protein is CASSLLRGNYGYTF.

Concerning this clone: The same CDR3 also results from other DNA sequences found in this sample. The chain carries TRBV7-9 and TRBJ2-5; TRBD2 might be the D (6 bases). CDR3 length: 14 residues. V lost 0 bases and J lost 4, with 9 bases in between. Germline CDR1 and CDR2: SEHNR and FQNEAQ (reference sequence). CDR3 sequence reads: CASSLAGGGETQYF. The DNA for the CDR3 is TGTGCCAGCAGCTTAGCGGGGGGAGGAGAGACCCAGTACTTC.

This rearrangement joins TRBV28 to TRBJ2-2, with D uncertain. V was trimmed by 8 bases and J by 8 bases, leaving 9 bases between them. Germline V gives CDR1 MDHEN, CDR2 SYDVKM. The CDR3 has 11 amino acids. CDR3 sequence (DNA): TGTGCCAGCGATCAGTTGGGGGAGCTGTTTTTT. This sequence encodes CASDQLGELFF.

The chain is built from TRBV27 and TRBJ1-1; D is possibly TRBD1 (5 bases). CDR1 is MNHEY, CDR2 SMNVEV, per germline (reference sequence). V was shortened by 5 bases and J by 4 bases, with 14 bases between the two germline ends. The CDR3 loop spans 14 amino acids. The CDR3 here is CASSVMGGTTEAFF. The DNA of the CDR3 is TGTGCCAGCAGTGTGATGGGGGGGACCACTGAAGCTTTCTTT.

This clone appeared a few times. This chain connects TRBV6-6 to TRBJ2-7; D not certain. Germline loops: CDR1 MNHNY, CDR2 SVGAGI (reference sequence). CDR3 size: 14 residues. Trimming shortened V by 5 bases and J by 0 bases, and 11 bases separated the two germline ends. Here the CDR3 DNA reads TGTGCCAGCAGTCTTACCACTCCCTCCTACGAGCAGTACTTC. Translation: CASSLTTPSYEQYF.

The chain combines TRBV25-1 with TRBJ1-6; D is possibly TRBD1 (5 bases). Looked up from germline, CDR1 is MGHDK and CDR2 is SYGVNS. The CDR3 covers 16 residues. V lost 1 base, J lost 10 bases, and 17 bases lay in between. The CDR3 nucleotides are TGTGCCAGCAGTGAATCGACGCGGGGGAGGCAGTCACCCCTCCACTTT. Translated: CASSESTRGRQSPLHF.

The chain is built from TRBV4-2 and TRBJ1-1; no clear D gene. This CDR3 spans 13 amino acids. Trimming removed 0 bases from V and 5 bases from J, with 7 bases in between. The germline CDR1 and CDR2 sequences are LGHNA and YNFKEQ. This chain's CDR3 is CASSQEERTEAFF. Written as DNA, the CDR3 is TGTGCCAGCAGCCAAGAGGAGAGAACTGAAGCTTTCTTT.

V and J are TRBV15 and TRBJ1-2; D gene uncertain. V was pared by 1 base and J by 7 bases, with 13 bases between. The CDR3 extends over 14 amino acids. The germline gives CDR1 LNHNV, CDR2 YYDKDF (reference sequence). CDR3 residues: CATSRAQSSSGYTF. Written as DNA, the CDR3 is TGTGCCACCAGCAGAGCCCAAAGCTCGTCTGGCTACACCTTC.

This chain links TRBV7-9 with TRBJ2-3; D is unclear. The germline gives CDR1 SEHNR, CDR2 FQNEAQ (reference sequence). Trimming took off 2 bases at V and 5 bases at J, with 8 bases between the two ends. This CDR3 is built from 13 residues. The CDR3 DNA is TGTGCCAGCAGCTTAAGCGCACGAGATACGCAGTATTTT. Translated: CASSLSARDTQYF.

The CDR3 protein is CASSRTTGGIDTQYF. The DNA of the CDR3 is TGCGCCAGCAGTCGCACTACAGGGGGAATAGATACGCAGTATTTT. The genes are TRBV4-1 and TRBJ2-3; the match to TRBD1 covers 8 bases. V lost 6 bases, J lost 5 bases, and 10 bases stayed unmatched. The CDR3 covers 15 residues. From germline, CDR1 is MGHRA and CDR2 YSYEKL.

The count of this clone is one. This chain joins TRBV7-2 and TRBJ1-1; D perhaps matches TRBD1 (6 bases). Germline assignment: CDR1 SGHTA and CDR2 FQGNSA. Trimming pared 5 bases from V and 1 base from J, leaving 14 bases between. The CDR3 loop spans 15 amino acids. CDR3 DNA: TGTGCCAGCAGCATCCAGGGGACGGGGAACACTGAAGCTTTCTTT. As protein: CASSIQGTGNTEAFF.

The rearrangement links TRBV6-4 to TRBJ2-7; possibly TRBD1 for D (5 bases). Germline assignment: CDR1 MRHNA and CDR2 SNTAGT. The CDR3 totals 15 residues. The V and J ends lost 8 bases and 2 bases respectively, with 19 bases between them. The CDR3 region has the DNA TGTGCCAGCGGCTACCGACAGAGACCGACCTACGAGCAGTACTTC. It translates to CASGYRQRPTYEQYF.

This clone was detected only a few times. This chain's CDR3 is CSVDILKGGDTEAFF. The CDR3 DNA sequence: TGCAGCGTCGACATTTTGAAAGGGGGGGACACTGAAGCTTTCTTT. The chain combines TRBV29-1 with TRBJ1-1; TRBD1 might be the D (6 bases). This CDR3 region has 15 residues. Germline V gene lookup returns CDR1 SQVTM and CDR2 ANQGSEA. With 6 bases removed from V and 3 bases from J, the gap between germline ends came to 20 bases.

This chain's CDR3 is CASSLPAGKNSPLHF. As DNA, the CDR3 is TGTGCCAGCAGCTTGCCGGCAGGGAAAAATTCACCCCTCCACTTT. The chain recombines TRBV5-6 with TRBJ1-6; D might be TRBD1 (5 bases). Germline V CDR1 and CDR2: SGHDT, YYEEEE. CDR3 length: 15 amino acids. Trimming left V 1 base short and J 7 bases short, with 12 bases between. The full variable domain, completed using reference TRBV5-6 and TRBJ1-6, is DAGVTQSPTHLIKTRGQQVTLRCSPKSGHDTVSWYQQALGQGPQFIFQYYEEEERQRGNFPDRFSGHQFPNYSSELNVNALLLGDSALYLCASSLPAGKNSPLHFGNGTRLTVT.

The gene calls are TRBV18 and TRBJ1-1, with 9 bases matching TRBD1. Germline CDR1 is KGHSH and CDR2 is LQKENI. V lost 6 bases and J lost 4; bases outside the gene matches: 12. This CDR3 region has 16 residues. CDR3 coding DNA: TGTGCCAGCTCCCTGGACAGGGGAGGGGACGGCACTGAAGCTTTCTTT. It encodes CASSLDRGGDGTEAFF.

The chain joins TRBV2 to TRBJ2-2; TRBD2 matches 9 bases. The CDR3 totals 18 residues. V gave up 3 bases and J gave up 3 bases; unmatched junction bases: 11. Germline loops: CDR1 SNHLY, CDR2 FYNNEI. The CDR3 protein is CASSDGGGAARYTGELFF. The CDR3 nucleotides read TGTGCCAGCAGTGACGGCGGGGGGGCTGCTCGGTACACCGGGGAGCTGTTTTTT.

The chain couples TRBV19 to TRBJ1-2, with D unresolved. Trimming removed 4 bases from V and 4 bases from J, with 16 bases in between. The CDR3 is made up of 15 amino acids. From germline, CDR1 is LNHDA and CDR2 SQIVND (reference sequence). The CDR3 spells CASSSNPNTIYGYTF. CDR3 nucleotides: TGTGCCAGTAGTAGTAACCCGAACACAATCTATGGCTACACCTTC.

The chain couples TRBV5-1 to TRBJ1-3; TRBD1 aligns across 9 bases. Germline CDR1 SGHRS, CDR2 YFSETQ. The CDR3 sequence is 15 residues long. J gave up 3 bases and V 0 bases, and 1 base lay outside the gene matches. The CDR3 coding sequence is TGCGCCAGCAGCTTGGGGGACAGGGATGGAAACACCATATATTTT. Protein sequence: CASSLGDRDGNTIYF.

This sequence joins TRBV6-1 and TRBJ1-6; 9 bases are a match to TRBD1. This CDR3 has 12 amino acids. The trim removed 7 bases at V and 10 bases at J, leaving 2 bases unmatched. CDR1 and CDR2 from the germline V gene are MNHNS and SASEGT. CDR3 sequence (DNA): TGTGCCAGCAAGGACAGGGGCTCACCCCTCCACTTT. Amino acid sequence: CASKDRGSPLHF.

The chain uses TRBV7-9 and TRBJ1-3; 9 bases agree with TRBD1. CDR3 length equals 14 residues. V lost 3 bases and J lost 8; bases outside the gene matches: 5. Germline V gene data show CDR1 as SEHNR and CDR2 as FQNEAQ (reference sequence). CDR3 DNA sequence: TGTGCCAGCAGCTTGGGACAGGGTTTTGACACCATATATTTT. As protein: CASSLGQGFDTIYF.

The gene calls are TRBV9 and TRBJ2-7, with TRBD1 matching 8 bases. Germline CDR1 is SGDLS and CDR2 is YYNGEE. The junction had 3 bases not matched to a gene; V was cut back by 3 bases and J by 1 base. The CDR3 runs 14 residues. CDR3 DNA: TGTGCCAGCAGCGCCAGGACAGGGTCCTACGAGCAGTACTTC. Its translation: CASSARTGSYEQYF.

This sequence joins TRBV6-4 and TRBJ1-1; a weak D match, TRBD1 (6 bases). This CDR3 region has 17 residues. V gave up 6 bases and J gave up 0 bases, with 20 bases separating them. From germline, CDR1 is MRHNA and CDR2 SNTAGT. The chain's CDR3 is CASSVEATGTMNTEAFF. For the CDR3, the DNA is TGTGCCAGCAGCGTCGAGGCGACAGGAACGATGAACACTGAAGCTTTCTTT.

The chain uses TRBV28 and TRBJ1-2; D is possibly TRBD1 (6 bases). Germline V CDR1 and CDR2: MDHEN, SYDVKM. There are 16 residues in the CDR3. V was shortened by 1 base and J by 4 bases, with 16 bases between the two germline ends. Here the CDR3 reads CASSLSDREDSYGYTF. The DNA for the CDR3 is TGTGCCAGCAGTTTATCCGACCGGGAGGACAGCTATGGCTACACCTTC.

This chain connects TRBV29-1 to TRBJ2-2, with unresolved D. V gave up 1 base and J gave up 8 bases, with 20 bases separating them. Germline values: CDR1 SQVTM, CDR2 ANQGSEA. CDR3 length: 16 residues. DNA for the CDR3: TGCAGCGTTGAAGTCCGCGCGGCTACTTCGTCTGGGGAGCTGTTTTTT. The encoded protein is CSVEVRAATSSGELFF.